This TCR beta chain was sequenced for a study of T cells after yellow fever vaccination. The CDR3 runs to 15 residues. V was clipped by 6 bases and J by 1 base, with 16 bases between them. Germline V gene data show CDR1 as DFQATT and CDR2 as SNEGSKA (reference sequence). Study-wide points: Bulk-population clonotypes that are abundant could appear as contaminants in FACS-sorted repertoires. Most clones from primary vaccination resurfaced after the booster (under 97% CD4, more than 75% CD8). Among all clonotypes, a small share was observed in both CD4 and CD8 compartments.

As TCR cDNA was made by 5'RACE template switching, a universal primer site and UMIs were added. Each CDR3 protein gets one entry after TCRdb re-called the 5' RACE reads with MiXCR. Seen here are around 310,000 distinct CDR3 sequences, about 4% observed once, and the top ten hold roughly 26%. In regard to this clonotype: Its antigen is not known.

The material was PBMCs, obtained 5 days after the yellow fever booster vaccination. The origin of this receptor is a man aged 18 to 30 who received the YFV17D yellow fever vaccine. V is TRBV20-1 and J is TRBJ1-5, with unresolved D. The CDR3 DNA is TGCAGTGCCCCTCGGAAGGGCCCAAGCAATCAGCCCCAGCATTTT. Amino acids: CSAPRKGPSNQPQHF.